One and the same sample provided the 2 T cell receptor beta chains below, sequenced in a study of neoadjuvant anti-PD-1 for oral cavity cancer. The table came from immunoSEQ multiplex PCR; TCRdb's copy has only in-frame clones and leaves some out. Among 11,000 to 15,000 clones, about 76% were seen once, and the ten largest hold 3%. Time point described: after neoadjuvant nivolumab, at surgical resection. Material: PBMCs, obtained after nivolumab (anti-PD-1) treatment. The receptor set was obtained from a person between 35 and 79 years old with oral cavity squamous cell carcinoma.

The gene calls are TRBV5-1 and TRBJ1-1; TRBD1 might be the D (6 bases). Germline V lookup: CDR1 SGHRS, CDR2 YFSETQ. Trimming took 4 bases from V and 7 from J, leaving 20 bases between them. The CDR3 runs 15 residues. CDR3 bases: TGCGCCAGCAGCGCCGGTACGGACAGCTTATATGAAGCTTTCTTT. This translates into CASSAGTDSLYEAFF.

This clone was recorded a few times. DNA for the CDR3: TGTGCCAGCAGTTCCCCGCGGGAGACCCAGTACTTC. Translation gives CASSSPRETQYF. The chain uses TRBV6-6 and TRBJ2-5; D is undetermined. The V gene lost 4 bases and the J gene lost 5 bases, with 8 bases spanning the gap. The CDR3 runs to 12 residues. The germline V gene encodes CDR1 MNHNY and CDR2 SVGAGI (reference sequence).